A selection of T cell receptor beta chains follows, all from one sample in a study of T cells after yellow fever vaccination. TCRdb called the 5' RACE reads again in MiXCR, with one record for every CDR3 protein. The sample yields more than 95,000 distinct CDR3 sequences, 6.5% to 9% seen once. The sequencing used CD4+ T cells sorted from PBMCs, collected roughly 47 days after the first yellow fever vaccination. The receptor set was obtained from a man between 18 and 35 years old who received the YFV17D yellow fever vaccine. The CDR3 runs from the conserved cysteine through the conserved F or W. Fields, in order: CDR3 protein, CDR3 DNA, V gene, clone size, J gene, D gene. The D gene is left open where the match is weak. Only part of the rows carry a size: once, few, many, or a class if the clone is expanded.

CDR3: CASSSELGATQYF
DNA: TGCGCCAGCAGCTCCGAGCTAGGGGCGACCCAGTACTTC
V: TRBV5-1
size: many
J: TRBJ2-5
D: .

CDR3: CASSLPAGTPWGGYTF
DNA: TGTGCCAGCAGCTTGCCAGCAGGAACCCCGTGGGGTGGCTACACCTTC
V: TRBV5-6
size: many
J: TRBJ1-2
D: .

CDR3: CASSLQADTQYF
DNA: TGTGCCAGCAGTCTGCAGGCAGATACGCAGTATTTT
V: TRBV12-3/TRBV12-4
size: many
J: TRBJ2-3
D: .

CDR3: CASSFWGQGNTGELFF
DNA: TGTGCCAGCAGTTTTTGGGGACAGGGAAACACCGGGGAGCTGTTTTTT
V: TRBV27
size: .
J: TRBJ2-2
D: TRBD1

CDR3: CSVALLAGEIDEQFF
DNA: TGCAGCGTCGCCCTACTAGCGGGGGAGATCGATGAGCAGTTCTTC
V: TRBV29-1
size: many
J: TRBJ2-1
D: TRBD2

CDR3: CATSDLLGTDTQYF
DNA: TGTGCCACCAGTGATTTGTTGGGCACAGATACGCAGTATTTT
V: TRBV24-1
size: many
J: TRBJ2-3
D: .

CDR3: CASSYSGTGSEKLFF
DNA: TGCGCCAGCAGCTACTCCGGGACAGGGAGTGAAAAACTGTTTTTT
V: TRBV5-1
size: .
J: TRBJ1-4
D: TRBD1

CDR3: CSVGGQDNQPQHF
DNA: TGCAGCGTTGGAGGGCAGGACAATCAGCCCCAGCATTTT
V: TRBV29-1
size: few
J: TRBJ1-5
D: .

CDR3: CASSLQGNTGELFF
DNA: TGTGCCAGCAGTTTGCAGGGGAACACCGGGGAGCTGTTTTTT
V: TRBV12-3/TRBV12-4
size: many
J: TRBJ2-2
D: .

CDR3: CASTAGTSYGYTF
DNA: TGTGCCAGCACCGCCGGGACATCCTATGGCTACACCTTC
V: TRBV6-1
size: few
J: TRBJ1-2
D: .

CDR3: CASSPRILAATQYF
DNA: TGTGCCAGCAGCCCAAGAATTCTAGCGGCGACCCAGTACTTC
V: TRBV9
size: few
J: TRBJ2-5
D: TRBD2